The clone carrying this T cell receptor (beta chain) has just a few counts. No antigen is known for it. These data belong to a study of identical twins. Overall study findings and caveats: Partly confounded zero-insertion analyses could result from invariant MAIT and iNKT cells. Abundant cord blood beta clonotypes carried fewer insertions; memory repertoires showed none. Cross-sectional statistical analysis, not tracking of the same donors, underpinned the conclusions.

TCRdb used MiXCR to reprocess the 5' RACE reads, holding one entry per CDR3 protein. Here the sample spans about 340,000 distinct CDR3 sequences, roughly 9% being singletons. No donor was unhealthy or non-Caucasian. The sequence was collected from a woman aged 45-65 years in good health. The sequencing input was naive T cells sorted from blood.

CDR3 protein: CASGRDSSSNQPQHF. CDR3 DNA: TGTGCCAGCGGGCGGGACAGCTCTAGCAATCAGCCCCAGCATTTT. The chain joins TRBV7-2 to TRBJ1-5, with 7 nucleotides matching TRBD1. This CDR3 has 15 amino acids. The V gene's germline CDR1 is SGHTA and CDR2 FQGNSA. Trimming took 8 bases from V and 0 from J; bases not matched to a gene: 7.